These T cell receptor beta chains were read from a single sample in a study of resident and recirculating memory T cells in vitiligo. Assay: immunoSEQ multiplex PCR; the TCRdb copy retains only in-frame clones and omits some. Of around 70,000 clones in the sample, 80% to 95% were seen once. The sequenced sample consisted of blood. The receptors derive from a male donor with vitiligo. Each CDR3 is given with its conserved first and last residue. D genes are given only for firm matches. Where a row states a size, it is once, few, many or the class of an expanded clone; other rows omit it.

>.|TRBV28|TRBJ2-6|once
CASIQGSDLAGANVLTF
TGTGCCAGCATCCAGGGGTCAGACTTAGCTGGGGCCAACGTCCTGACTTTC
>TRBD1|TRBV5-1|TRBJ1-1|.
CASSMTGVTEAFF
TGCGCCAGCAGCATGACAGGGGTTACTGAAGCTTTCTTT
>TRBD2|TRBV6-4|TRBJ2-1|.
CASRLTSGGSNEQFF
TGTGCCAGCAGACTTACTAGCGGGGGATCGAATGAGCAGTTCTTC
>.|TRBV2|TRBJ2-4|.
CASSEVLEVNIQYF
TGTGCCAGCAGTGAAGTCCTCGAGGTAAACATTCAGTACTTC
>TRBD2|TRBV5-1|TRBJ2-2|.
CASSLASGGRTGELFF
TGCGCCAGCAGCTTGGCTAGCGGGGGCCGAACCGGGGAGCTGTTTTTT
>.|TRBV2|TRBJ1-5|few
CASSSDSARRYGNQPQHF
TGTGCCAGCAGCTCAGACAGTGCCCGTCGATATGGCAATCAGCCCCAGCATTTT
>TRBD1|TRBV19|TRBJ2-5|.
CASSQDRAETQYF
TGTGCCAGTAGTCAGGACAGGGCGGAGACCCAGTACTTC
>.|TRBV19|TRBJ2-3|.
CASSLSGDYTDTQYF
TGTGCCAGTAGTCTAAGCGGAGACTACACAGATACGCAGTATTTT
>.|TRBV6-6|TRBJ2-3|.
CASSYTTGTKEQYF
TGTGCCAGCAGTTACACTACCGGGACAAAGGAACAGTATTTT
>TRBD2|TRBV18|TRBJ2-5|.
CASSPLLAGGPVEETQYF
TGTGCCAGCTCGCCGTTACTAGCGGGGGGGCCAGTCGAAGAGACCCAGTACTTC
>.|TRBV4-3|TRBJ2-6|.
CASSQGGSGANVLTF
TGCGCCAGCAGCCAAGGCGGGTCGGGGGCCAACGTCCTGACTTTC
>TRBD1|TRBV5-1|TRBJ2-7|.
CASSPFGQGGSYEQYF
TGCGCCAGCAGCCCGTTTGGACAGGGGGGCTCCTACGAGCAGTACTTC
>TRBD1|TRBV7-9|TRBJ2-7|.
CASSEDRDEQYF
TGTGCCAGCAGCGAAGACAGGGACGAGCAGTACTTC
>TRBD1|TRBV6-6|TRBJ2-2|.
CASSKGQENTGELFF
TGTGCCAGCAGTAAGGGACAGGAGAACACCGGGGAGCTGTTTTTT
>TRBD1|TRBV19|TRBJ1-5|.
CASRQGQGQPQHF
TGTGCCAGTAGACAGGGGCAAGGTCAGCCCCAGCATTTT
>.|TRBV19|TRBJ1-1|.
CASSPTVANTEAFF
TGTGCCAGTAGTCCGACAGTGGCGAACACTGAAGCTTTCTTT
>TRBD1|TRBV12-5|TRBJ1-4|.
CASGFSSGTGGAEKLFF
TGTGCTAGTGGTTTCTCTTCGGGGACAGGCGGTGCTGAAAAACTGTTTTTT
>.|TRBV4-2|TRBJ2-3|.
CASSQVGTDTQYF
TGTGCCAGCAGCCAAGTAGGCACAGATACGCAGTATTTT
>.|TRBV4-1|TRBJ2-7|.
CASSQDPTRLPYEQYF
TGCGCCAGCAGCCAAGATCCCACTAGATTACCCTACGAGCAGTACTTC